Described below is a single T cell receptor (beta chain) sequence and its context. This sample is part of a study of blood T cell repertoires in COVID-19. Whole-study context: Acute and convalescent COVID-19 samples came from the United States, Italy and Spain. Sources were T cells, B-cell-depleted T cells, or PBMCs; the material itself was cDNA or gDNA.

The CDR3 runs to 14 residues. The J segment lost 2 bases and the V segment lost 5 bases, leaving 4 bases of the junction unmatched. Germline assignment: CDR1 SGHVS and CDR2 FNYEAQ. Only in-frame clones appear in the TCRdb table, and some are missing; sequencing was by immunoSEQ multiplex PCR. The sample contains roughly 350,000 clones, around nine tenths of which appear only once. The sequence came from a woman aged 18-29 years who had recovered from COVID-19. The source material was peripheral blood. V is TRBV7-6 and J is TRBJ2-3; 7 nucleotides line up with TRBD2. CDR3 in DNA: TGTGCCAGCAGCCCAAGGGACTACACAGATACGCAGTATTTT. This encodes CASSPRDYTDTQYF.